This is a list of T cell receptor beta chains from one sample in a study of early stage breast cancer tumors. Data came from immunoSEQ multiplex PCR; TCRdb stores just in-frame clones and leaves some out. Among tens of thousands of clones listed, around three fifths were seen once. Sequencing was carried out using breast tumor tissue. Receptors were obtained from a person in their fifties or sixties with breast cancer. CDR3s include the opening cysteine and the closing phenylalanine or tryptophan. D genes are given only for firm matches. Some rows mark clone size as missing; the rest say once, few, many or name a class of expanded clone.

TRBJ1-1	TRBV19	few	.	CASKRQNTEAFF	TGTGCCAGTAAAAGGCAGAACACTGAAGCTTTCTTT
TRBJ1-2	TRBV19	few	.	CASSPKGNYGYTF	TGTGCCAGTAGTCCTAAGGGGAACTATGGCTACACCTTC
TRBJ2-2	TRBV7-9	once	TRBD2	CASSLAQTSGNTGELFF	TGTGCCAGCAGCTTAGCCCAGACTAGCGGGAACACCGGGGAGCTGTTTTTT
TRBJ2-3	TRBV6-6	once	TRBD1	CASSYVGQGTDTQYF	TGTGCCAGCAGTTACGTAGGACAGGGAACAGATACGCAGTATTTT
TRBJ1-2	TRBV27	.	.	CASSLYQDSYYGYTF	TGTGCCAGCAGTTTATACCAGGACAGTTACTATGGCTACACCTTC
TRBJ1-4	TRBV10-3	.	TRBD1	CAIGQGVKKLFF	TGTGCCATCGGACAGGGGGTGAAAAAACTGTTTTTT
TRBJ2-7	TRBV7-8	few	TRBD2	CASSLREGNYEQYF	TGTGCCAGCAGCTTGAGGGAGGGCAACTACGAGCAGTACTTC
TRBJ2-5	TRBV7-6	.	TRBD1	CASSLLGQGIQETQYF	TGTGCCAGCAGCTTATTAGGACAGGGGATCCAAGAGACCCAGTACTTC
TRBJ2-3	TRBV11-2	.	TRBD2	CASSSPRGGIRADTQYF	TGTGCCAGCAGCTCCCCCCGGGGGGGGATCCGGGCAGATACGCAGTATTTT
TRBJ1-5	TRBV19	few	.	CASSEIGRDQPQHF	TGTGCCAGTAGTGAAATCGGCAGGGATCAGCCCCAGCATTTT
TRBJ1-2	TRBV6-7	.	.	CASRHYGYTF	TGTGCCAGCAGACACTATGGCTACACCTTC
TRBJ2-7	TRBV11-2	.	.	CASSPQGGRLVSYEQYF	TGTGCCAGCAGCCCACAGGGGGGGCGCCTAGTCTCCTACGAGCAGTACTTC
TRBJ1-2	TRBV6-5	few	TRBD1	CASRGTGLNYGYTF	TGTGCCAGCAGGGGGACAGGGCTAAACTATGGCTACACCTTC
TRBJ2-2	TRBV5-1	.	TRBD1	CASSLGPIGTGGTGELFF	TGCGCCAGCAGCTTGGGGCCGATAGGGACAGGGGGAACCGGGGAGCTGTTTTTT
TRBJ2-7	TRBV2	.	.	CASSPRRGSYEQYF	TGTGCCAGCAGCCCCCGGCGGGGTTCCTACGAGCAGTACTTC
TRBJ1-5	TRBV7-2	few	.	CASSLGGTNQPQHF	TGTGCCAGCAGCTTAGGGGGGACAAATCAGCCCCAGCATTTT
TRBJ2-7	TRBV5-6	.	TRBD2	CASSSQTSGAYEQYF	TGTGCCAGCAGCTCACAGACTAGCGGGGCCTACGAGCAGTACTTC
TRBJ2-3	TRBV7-9	.	TRBD2	CASSLGGGTADTQYF	TGTGCCAGCAGCTTAGGGGGAGGGACCGCAGATACGCAGTATTTT
TRBJ2-3	TRBV6-4	.	TRBD2	CASSEASGSTDTQYF	TGTGCCAGCAGTGAAGCTAGCGGTAGCACAGATACGCAGTATTTT
TRBJ1-4	TRBV6-1	few	.	CATKKFRWVNEKLFF	TGTGCCACAAAAAAGTTCAGGTGGGTGAATGAAAAACTGTTTTTT
TRBJ1-3	TRBV7-9	.	TRBD1	CASSPDRTAFGNTIYF	TGTGCCAGCAGCCCGGACAGGACCGCGTTCGGAAACACCATATATTTT
TRBJ2-3	TRBV6-6	.	.	CASSFGPDTQYF	TGTGCCAGCAGTTTCGGGCCAGATACGCAGTATTTT
TRBJ1-1	TRBV29-1	.	.	CSATSTNTEAFF	TGCAGCGCCACAAGTACAAACACTGAAGCTTTCTTT
TRBJ2-3	TRBV6-1	.	.	CASLRHSTDTQYF	TGTGCCAGCCTCCGGCACTCCACAGATACGCAGTATTTT
TRBJ1-1	TRBV7-2	.	.	CASSFGRISEGEAFF	TGTGCCAGCAGCTTTGGACGGATCTCCGAGGGTGAAGCTTTCTTT
TRBJ2-7	TRBV6-7	.	.	CASSLVKRPYEQYF	TGTGCCAGCAGCCTCGTTAAGCGCCCCTACGAGCAGTACTTC
TRBJ1-2	TRBV7-8	few	.	CASSLLAGEGYTF	TGTGCCAGCAGCTTATTGGCAGGGGAAGGCTACACCTTC
TRBJ1-4	TRBV10-2	.	.	CASSAGGRGEKLFF	TGCGCCAGCAGTGCCGGGGGGCGGGGTGAAAAACTGTTTTTT
TRBJ2-2	TRBV15	few	TRBD2	CATSRPSSGANTGELFF	TGTGCCACCAGCAGGCCATCTAGCGGAGCGAACACCGGGGAGCTGTTTTTT
TRBJ2-5	TRBV7-2	.	TRBD2	CASSLDWRAGGFGETQYF	TGTGCCAGCAGCTTAGATTGGAGGGCGGGAGGGTTCGGAGAGACCCAGTACTTC
TRBJ2-7	TRBV18	.	TRBD1	CASSSGTGASEQYF	TGTGCCAGCTCATCCGGGACAGGGGCGAGCGAGCAGTACTTC
TRBJ2-5	TRBV7-3	.	.	CASSPTRARGNRLETQYF	TGTGCCAGCAGCCCGACTAGGGCGAGGGGAAATAGACTAGAGACCCAGTACTTC
TRBJ1-3	TRBV25-1	.	.	CASSYGTLGDTIYF	TGTGCCAGCAGTTATGGGACCCTTGGGGACACCATATATTTT
TRBJ1-4	TRBV5-4	.	.	CASSLDGTRKLFF	TGTGCCAGCAGCTTGGATGGGACGCGGAAACTGTTTTTT
TRBJ2-3	TRBV7-6	.	TRBD2	CASSSLGLAGESDTQYF	TGTGCCAGCAGCTCTCTCGGACTAGCGGGAGAGTCAGATACGCAGTATTTT
TRBJ2-7	TRBV5-1	many	.	CASSPRTDPGYEQYF	TGCGCCAGCAGCCCACGGACAGACCCTGGCTACGAGCAGTACTTC
TRBJ1-1	TRBV11-2	few	.	CASSLTLGGAGEAFF	TGTGCCAGCAGCTTAACCCTGGGAGGGGCGGGTGAAGCTTTCTTT
TRBJ2-1	TRBV29-1	.	.	CSVKDTSTYNEQFF	TGCAGCGTTAAGGACACATCAACCTACAATGAGCAGTTCTTC
TRBJ1-2	TRBV4-3	.	.	CASSRAWGPSNYGYTF	TGCGCCAGCAGCCGAGCGTGGGGGCCTTCTAACTATGGCTACACCTTC
TRBJ2-7	TRBV28	.	TRBD1	CASSWDSYEQYF	TGTGCCAGCAGTTGGGACAGCTACGAGCAGTACTTC
TRBJ1-2	TRBV25-1	.	.	CASSEYTGHLNYGYTF	TGTGCCAGCAGTGAATATACAGGGCACCTTAACTATGGCTACACCTTC
TRBJ2-3	TRBV7-2	few	.	CASSLGGTDTQYF	TGTGCCAGCAGCTTAGGGGGCACAGATACGCAGTATTTT
TRBJ2-1	TRBV27	few	.	CASSLGANRRGNEQFF	TGTGCCAGCAGTTTAGGGGCCAACCGGAGGGGTAATGAGCAGTTCTTC
TRBJ2-7	TRBV7-2	few	.	CASSLDWRQGNEQYF	TGTGCCAGCAGCTTAGATTGGCGGCAGGGGAACGAGCAGTACTTC
TRBJ2-2	TRBV6-5	few	.	CASSYPAGGAGELFF	TGTGCCAGCAGTTACCCCGCGGGTGGGGCCGGGGAGCTGTTTTTT
TRBJ2-3	TRBV5-1	.	.	CASSLSGRPDTDTQYF	TGCGCCAGCAGCTTGTCGGGCAGACCAGACACAGATACGCAGTATTTT
TRBJ2-7	TRBV15	.	.	CATSRGSSLPEQYF	TGTGCCACCAGCAGAGGCAGTTCCCTCCCCGAGCAGTACTTC
TRBJ2-7	TRBV5-4	.	TRBD1	CASSSQGSGYEQYF	TGTGCCAGCAGCTCACAGGGGTCCGGGTACGAGCAGTACTTC
TRBJ1-5	TRBV19	.	.	CASSMDRNQPQHF	TGTGCCAGTAGTATGGACAGAAATCAGCCCCAGCATTTT
TRBJ2-3	TRBV7-2	.	TRBD2	CASSLTSGSGADTQYF	TGTGCCAGCAGTCTAACTAGCGGGAGTGGTGCAGATACGCAGTATTTT
TRBJ1-4	TRBV6-4	once	TRBD1	CASSRGTGANEKLFF	TGTGCCAGCAGTCGAGGGACAGGGGCTAATGAAAAACTGTTTTTT